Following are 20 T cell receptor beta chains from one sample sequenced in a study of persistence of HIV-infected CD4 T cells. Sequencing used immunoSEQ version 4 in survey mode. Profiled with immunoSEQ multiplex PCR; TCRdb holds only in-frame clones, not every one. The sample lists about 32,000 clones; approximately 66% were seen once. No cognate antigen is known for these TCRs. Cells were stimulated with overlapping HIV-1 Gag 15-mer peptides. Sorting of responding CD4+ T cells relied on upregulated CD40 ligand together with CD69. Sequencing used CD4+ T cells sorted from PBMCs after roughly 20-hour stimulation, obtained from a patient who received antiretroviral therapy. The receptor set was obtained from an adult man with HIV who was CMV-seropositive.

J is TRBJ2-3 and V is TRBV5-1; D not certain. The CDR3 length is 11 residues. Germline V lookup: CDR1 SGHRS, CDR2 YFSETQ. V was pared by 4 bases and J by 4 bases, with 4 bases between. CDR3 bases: TGCGCCAGCAGCGTTGCAGATACGCAGTATTTT. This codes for CASSVADTQYF.

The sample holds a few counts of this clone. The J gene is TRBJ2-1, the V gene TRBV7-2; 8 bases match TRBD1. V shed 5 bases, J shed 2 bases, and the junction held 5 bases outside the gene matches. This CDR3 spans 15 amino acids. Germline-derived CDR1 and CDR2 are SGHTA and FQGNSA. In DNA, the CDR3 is TGTGCCAGCAGCCCGCAGGGGGCGGCCTACAATGAGCAGTTCTTC. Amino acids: CASSPQGAAYNEQFF.

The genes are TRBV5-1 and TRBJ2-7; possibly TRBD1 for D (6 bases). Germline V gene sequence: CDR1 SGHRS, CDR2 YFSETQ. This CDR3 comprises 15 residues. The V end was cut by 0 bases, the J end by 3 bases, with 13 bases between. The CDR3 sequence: CASSLDRVGVYEQYF. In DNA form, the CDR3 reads TGCGCCAGCAGCTTGGACAGGGTCGGCGTCTACGAGCAGTACTTC.

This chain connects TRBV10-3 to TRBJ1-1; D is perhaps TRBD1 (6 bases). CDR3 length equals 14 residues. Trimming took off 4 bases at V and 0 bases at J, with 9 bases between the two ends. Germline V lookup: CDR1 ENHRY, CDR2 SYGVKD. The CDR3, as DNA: TGTGCCATCAGTGCAGGGGCCATGAACACTGAAGCTTTCTTT. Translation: CAISAGAMNTEAFF.

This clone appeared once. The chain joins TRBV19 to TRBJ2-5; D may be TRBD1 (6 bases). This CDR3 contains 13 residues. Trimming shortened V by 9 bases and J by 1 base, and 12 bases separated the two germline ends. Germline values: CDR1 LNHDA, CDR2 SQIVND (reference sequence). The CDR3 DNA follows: TGTGCCAGCTCTCAGGGGCTCCAAGAGACCCAGTACTTC. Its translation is CASSQGLQETQYF.

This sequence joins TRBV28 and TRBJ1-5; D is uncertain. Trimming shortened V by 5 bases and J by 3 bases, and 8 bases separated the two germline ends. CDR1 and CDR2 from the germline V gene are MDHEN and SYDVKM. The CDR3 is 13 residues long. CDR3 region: CASSPQNNQPQHF. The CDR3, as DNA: TGTGCCAGCAGTCCTCAGAACAATCAGCCCCAGCATTTT.

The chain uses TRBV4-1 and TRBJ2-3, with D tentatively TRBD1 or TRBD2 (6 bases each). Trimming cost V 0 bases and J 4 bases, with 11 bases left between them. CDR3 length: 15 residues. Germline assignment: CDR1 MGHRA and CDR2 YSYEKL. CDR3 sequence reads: CASSQDDGGSDTQYF. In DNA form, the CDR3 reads TGCGCCAGCAGCCAAGACGACGGGGGCTCAGATACGCAGTATTTT.

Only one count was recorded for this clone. This CDR3 is CASSQGGTPGYGYTF. The CDR3 DNA reads TGTGCCAGCAGCCAAGGAGGCACCCCTGGCTATGGCTACACCTTC. This chain links TRBV14 with TRBJ1-2; D uncertain. V lost 1 base, J lost 4 bases, and 13 bases lay in between. This CDR3 comprises 15 residues. Germline V gene sequence: CDR1 SGHDN, CDR2 FVKESK.

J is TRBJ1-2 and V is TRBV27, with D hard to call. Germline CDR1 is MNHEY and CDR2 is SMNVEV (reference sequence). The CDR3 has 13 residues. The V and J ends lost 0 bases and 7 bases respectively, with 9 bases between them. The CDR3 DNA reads TGTGCCAGCAGTTTATCCCGAGGGCTTGGCTACACCTTC. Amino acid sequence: CASSLSRGLGYTF.

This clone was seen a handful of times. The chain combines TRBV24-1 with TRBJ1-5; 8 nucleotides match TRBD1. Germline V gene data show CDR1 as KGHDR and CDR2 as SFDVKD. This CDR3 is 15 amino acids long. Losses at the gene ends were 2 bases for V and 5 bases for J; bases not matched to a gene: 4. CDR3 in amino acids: CATSDSGQGHQPQHF. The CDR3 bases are TGTGCCACCAGTGATTCTGGACAGGGACATCAGCCCCAGCATTTT.

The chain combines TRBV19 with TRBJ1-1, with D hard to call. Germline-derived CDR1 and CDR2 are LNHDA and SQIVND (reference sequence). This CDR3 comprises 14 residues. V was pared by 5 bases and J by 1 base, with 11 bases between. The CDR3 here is CASSPRTANTEAFF. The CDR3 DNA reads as TGTGCCAGTAGTCCCAGGACTGCGAACACTGAAGCTTTCTTT.

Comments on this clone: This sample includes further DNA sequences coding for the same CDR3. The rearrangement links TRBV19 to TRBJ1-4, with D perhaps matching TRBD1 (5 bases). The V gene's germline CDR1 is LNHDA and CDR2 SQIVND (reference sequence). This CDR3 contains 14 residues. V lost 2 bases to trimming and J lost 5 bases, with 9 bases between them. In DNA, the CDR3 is TGTGCCAGTAGTATACAGGGTACCAATGAAAAACTGTTTTTT. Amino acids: CASSIQGTNEKLFF.

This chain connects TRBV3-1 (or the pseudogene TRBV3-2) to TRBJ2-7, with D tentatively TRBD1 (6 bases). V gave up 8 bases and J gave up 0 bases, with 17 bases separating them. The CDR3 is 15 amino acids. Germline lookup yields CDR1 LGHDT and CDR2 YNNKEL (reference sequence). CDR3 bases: TGTGCCAGCGGAACCACCGACAGGTACTCCTACGAGCAGTACTTC. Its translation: CASGTTDRYSYEQYF.

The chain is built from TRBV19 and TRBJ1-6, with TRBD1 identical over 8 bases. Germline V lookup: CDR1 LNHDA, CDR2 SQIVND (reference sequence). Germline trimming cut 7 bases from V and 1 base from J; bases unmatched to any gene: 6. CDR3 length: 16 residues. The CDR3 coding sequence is TGTGCCAGTACCGAACAGGGGGGATCCTATAATTCACCCCTCCACTTT. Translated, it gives CASTEQGGSYNSPLHF.

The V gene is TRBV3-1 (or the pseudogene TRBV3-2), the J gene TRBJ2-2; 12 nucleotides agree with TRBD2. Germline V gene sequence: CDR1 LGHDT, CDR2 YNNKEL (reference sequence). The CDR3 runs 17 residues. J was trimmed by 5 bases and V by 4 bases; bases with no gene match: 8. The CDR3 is CASSPTSGGFGTGELFF. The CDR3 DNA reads TGTGCCAGCAGCCCGACTAGCGGGGGCTTTGGGACCGGGGAGCTGTTTTTT.

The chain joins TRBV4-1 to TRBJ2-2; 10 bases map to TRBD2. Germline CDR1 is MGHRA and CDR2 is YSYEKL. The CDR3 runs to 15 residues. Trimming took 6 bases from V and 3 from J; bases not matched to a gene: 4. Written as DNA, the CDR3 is TGCGCCAGCAGGGAGCGGGGGGGCTACACCGGGGAGCTGTTTTTT. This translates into CASRERGGYTGELFF.

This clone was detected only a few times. CDR3 residues: CAAGSYNSPLHF. Here the CDR3 DNA reads TGTGCGGCAGGGTCCTATAATTCACCCCTCCACTTT. V and J are TRBV27 and TRBJ1-6, with a tentative D call TRBD1 (5 bases). The CDR3 has 12 amino acids. CDR1 and CDR2 (germline): MNHEY, SMNVEV (reference sequence).

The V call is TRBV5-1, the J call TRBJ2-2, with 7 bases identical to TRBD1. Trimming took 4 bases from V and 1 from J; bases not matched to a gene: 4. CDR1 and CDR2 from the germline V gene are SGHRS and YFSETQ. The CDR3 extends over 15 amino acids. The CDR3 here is CASSPRTGNTGELFF. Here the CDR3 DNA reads TGCGCCAGCAGCCCGAGGACAGGGAACACCGGGGAGCTGTTTTTT.

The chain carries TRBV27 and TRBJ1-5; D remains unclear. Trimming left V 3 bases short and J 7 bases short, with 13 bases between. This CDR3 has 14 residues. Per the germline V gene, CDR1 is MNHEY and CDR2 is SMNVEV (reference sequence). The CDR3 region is CASSLSAFRQPQHF. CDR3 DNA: TGTGCCAGCAGTTTGTCGGCCTTCCGGCAGCCCCAGCATTTT.

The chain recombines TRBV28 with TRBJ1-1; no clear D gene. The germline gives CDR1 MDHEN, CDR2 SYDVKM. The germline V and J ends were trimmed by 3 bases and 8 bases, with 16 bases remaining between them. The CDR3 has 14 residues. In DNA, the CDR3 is TGTGCCAGCAGTTTGACTGCGGCAGGCAAAGAAGCTTTCTTT. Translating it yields CASSLTAAGKEAFF.